Below, one TCR beta chain is given with its context. This clonotype turned up a few times. This receptor's antigen is unknown. No quality values exist for individual bases; no much larger clone is one base distant. The sample was run on an Illumina Genome Analyzer II. Two rounds of nested PCR with TRBC1/TRBC2-specific primers produced a RACE product of about 520 bp, and the RACE product was then gel-purified. First-strand cDNA was made with a TRBC-specific primer plus a template-switching oligonucleotide, which provided a 5' anchor for RACE. The RACE amplicon was too long for direct short-read sequencing, so it was concatemerized by ligation and sheared by sonication. PAGE was used to isolate a size fraction of 100 to 300 bp, and that fraction then underwent shotgun sequencing on the Illumina platform. In separate runs on an Illumina GAII, sequencing yielded 18.8 million 36-nt reads and 21.7 million 50-nt single-end reads. As for the original processing: Assembly of the 40,582,229 pooled reads was done with iSSAKE, using the parameters -m 15, -o 2 and -r 0.7. Seeds for the de novo CDR3 beta assemblies came from reads aligning to the ends of Ensembl TRBV gene predictions that carried unmatched junctional bases. Clonotype abundance was estimated from the number of matching assembled contigs rather than from raw read depth. Of the assembled clonotypes, 2,098 (around 5.9%) were found to have in-frame stop codons and were removed, so that some 34,000 productive clonotypes were retained. Sanger sequencing of cloned RACE products gave a few hundred unique TCR sequences, and 69% of them were also found in the Illumina assembly. TCRdb took the public reads, trimmed them with fastp at Q25, ran MiXCR for clone calling and kept in-frame beta chains. Identical CDR3 proteins give one entry, which carries the most common genes and DNA. None of the V and J calls come from the authors' own analysis; TCRdb made them. This sample gives about 4,700 distinct CDR3 sequences in total; about 38% of them show up just once. About 3.1% of the sample lies in the top ten.

Everyone in the donor pool was aged about 18 to 40 years, and the pool included 350 to 400 males and 170 females. Peripheral leukocyte polyA+ RNA was isolated from 150 to 200 liters of pooled peripheral blood. A commercial mRNA preparation from normal human peripheral blood leukocytes, pooled from 550 or so individuals, served as the starting material. The data were taken from a study of massively parallel sequencing of T cell beta chains (dated by TCRdb to 2009 to 2011). Turning to the overall study: Using 5'-RACE, Illumina short-read sequencing and a dedicated short-read assembly strategy, the study profiled the diversity of human TCR beta CDR3 in peripheral blood. Overall study outcomes, separate from this receptor: Among 33,664 distinct clonotypes, single-copy clonotypes made up roughly three fifths of clonotypes but only 15% to 20% of assemblies. TRBV usage was found to range from around 0.0099% for TRBV17 to just under 25% for TRBV20-1, and TRBJ usage was found to range from around 1.5% for TRBJ2-6 to over 15% for TRBJ2-1. When the data were subsampled, the number of clonotypes climbed linearly as read number increased, indicating that sequencing depth was far from saturation. A single sequence read supported most clonotypes (about 70% of the roughly 34,000), and this single-read support could in principle inflate apparent diversity. Preferential PCR amplification of some TRBV and TRBJ sequences may have skewed the reported gene usage frequencies. Because the RNA was pooled from many donors, population-average clonotype abundance rather than any individual repertoire is reflected in the results. Only approximately 23,000 (roughly 70%) of the clonotypes could be assigned a unique TRBV gene. CDR3 beta length spanned 21 to 81 nucleotides, with a peak at 45 nucleotides.

Between the V and J ends, shortened by 0 bases and 8 bases respectively, the junction contains 7 bases. The CDR3 numbers 12 residues from cysteine through phenylalanine. Only the CDR3 DNA stays, 36 bases, in frame from base 1. The chain was built from TRBV12-3 or TRBV12-4 and TRBJ1-1; confidence is insufficient to name the D gene. The TCR was taken from a pool of human donors in good health; the sample was commercial RNA pooled from many donors. The sample comprised commercial RNA from peripheral blood pooled from many donors. The CDR3 region reads CASSLALDEAFF. The nucleotide sequence reads TGTGCCAGCAGTTTAGCGCTCGACGAAGCTTTCTTT.